The 20 T cell receptor beta chains in this list originate from one sample, sequenced in a study of PD-1 blockade in classical Hodgkin lymphoma. The data were produced by immunoSEQ multiplex PCR, yet TCRdb's version contains in-frame clones alone and is incomplete. The data hold over 20,000 clones, with less than 75% observed a single time. In every patient, relapse followed autologous stem cell transplantation, while exposure to brentuximab vedotin differed. The specimen comprised peripheral blood mononuclear cells (PBMCs), sampled before the second cycle of nivolumab. The receptors originated from a human donor with classical Hodgkin lymphoma.

This chain links TRBV11-2 with TRBJ2-7, with TRBD2 matching over 9 bases. V was clipped by 3 bases and J by 4 bases; unmatched bases: 4. This CDR3 has 14 amino acids. CDR1 is SGHAT and CDR2 is FQNNGV in the germline V gene. CDR3 loop: CASSFEREVYEQYF. The DNA for the CDR3 is TGTGCCAGCAGCTTCGAGCGGGAGGTATACGAGCAGTACTTC.

This sequence joins TRBV7-9 and TRBJ1-1; maybe TRBD1 (5 bases). The CDR3 has 15 amino acids. The V end lost 0 bases, the J end lost 3 bases, and 11 bases lay between the germline ends. Looked up from germline, CDR1 is SEHNR and CDR2 is FQNEAQ (reference sequence). The CDR3 DNA is TGTGCCAGCAGCTTAGCGCCCAGGGAGGACACTGAAGCTTTCTTT. Translated, it gives CASSLAPREDTEAFF.

The chain couples TRBV5-4 to TRBJ1-2; tentative D call: TRBD1 (5 bases). CDR1 is SGHNT and CDR2 is YYREEE in the germline V gene (reference sequence). The CDR3 is 12 amino acids. Between the trimmed V and J ends, which lost 4 bases and 4 bases, there was a span of 8 bases. The CDR3 sequence is CASSVDSYGYTF. The CDR3 DNA reads as TGTGCCAGCAGCGTCGACAGCTATGGCTACACCTTC.

This chain links TRBV10-1 with TRBJ1-5; perhaps TRBD1 as D (5 bases). This CDR3 is built from 18 residues. Germline CDR1 WNHNN, CDR2 SYGVQD (reference sequence). V was clipped by 6 bases and J by 3 bases, with 24 bases between them. CDR3 sequence: CASSSPLRDGWNNQPQHF. CDR3 DNA: TGCGCCAGCAGCTCCCCGCTCCGGGACGGATGGAACAATCAGCCCCAGCATTTT.

The rearrangement joins TRBV7-2 to TRBJ2-7; tentatively, D is TRBD1 (6 bases). Germline V gene lookup returns CDR1 SGHTA and CDR2 FQGNSA. The CDR3 length is 14 residues. Trimming shortened V by 5 bases and J by 2 bases, and 13 bases separated the two germline ends. The CDR3 DNA follows: TGTGCCAGCAGCAACAACAGGGTAGCCTACGAGCAGTACTTC. It specifies CASSNNRVAYEQYF.

This clone was found once. V usage is TRBV6-6 and J usage is TRBJ1-4; the D is unclear. This CDR3 spans 12 amino acids. Germline CDR1 reads MNHNY; CDR2 reads SVGAGI (reference sequence). Deletions cut 4 bases from V and 8 bases from J, with 8 bases between. CDR3 sequence: CASSFEVEKLFF. The DNA for the CDR3 is TGTGCCAGCAGTTTTGAGGTGGAAAAACTGTTTTTT.

The chain joins TRBV5-6 to TRBJ2-7; unclear D gene. CDR1 is SGHDT and CDR2 is YYEEEE in the germline V gene. V gave up 2 bases and J gave up 0 bases, with 6 bases separating them. The CDR3 spans 13 residues. The CDR3: CASSFGGSYEQYF. CDR3 coding DNA: TGTGCCAGCAGCTTTGGCGGCTCCTACGAGCAGTACTTC.

This clone was found once. The chain is built from TRBV11-2 and TRBJ2-1; maybe TRBD2 (5 bases). Germline V lookup: CDR1 SGHAT, CDR2 FQNNGV. The CDR3 is made up of 13 amino acids. Deletions cut 8 bases from V and 8 bases from J, with 16 bases between. Here the CDR3 DNA reads TGTGCCAGCCTCCGGAGCGGCGAGGATGAGCAGTTCTTC. It codes for CASLRSGEDEQFF.

The chain links TRBV6-6 to TRBJ1-6; the D gene is possibly TRBD1 (5 bases). The CDR3 runs 15 residues. The germline CDR1 and CDR2 sequences are MNHNY and SVGAGI (reference sequence). V was cut by 0 bases and J by 10 bases, with 13 bases left in between. The CDR3 DNA sequence: TGTGCCAGCAGTTACTCTGGCAGGGTGTACTCACCCCTCCACTTT. This encodes CASSYSGRVYSPLHF.

The V gene is TRBV6-4, the J gene TRBJ1-2, with a tentative D call TRBD1 (6 bases). The V gene lost 6 bases and the J gene lost 4 bases, with 18 bases spanning the gap. The CDR3 consists of 15 residues. Germline V gene lookup returns CDR1 MRHNA and CDR2 SNTAGT. CDR3 residues: CASRPRGGASYGYTF. The CDR3, as DNA: TGTGCCAGCAGGCCCCGGGGGGGGGCCTCCTATGGCTACACCTTC.

This clone was seen a single time. The chain has TRBV10-3 and TRBJ1-2; D might be TRBD1 (5 bases). The V end was cut by 5 bases, the J end by 0 bases, with 13 bases between. Germline loops: CDR1 ENHRY, CDR2 SYGVKD. The CDR3 covers 15 residues. DNA of the CDR3: TGTGCCATCAGTAAAAAACAGGAAGCTAACTATGGCTACACCTTC. Translated, it gives CAISKKQEANYGYTF.

J is TRBJ1-1 and V is TRBV5-6; TRBD1 matches 8 bases. Per the germline V gene, CDR1 is SGHDT and CDR2 is YYEEEE. The CDR3 totals 15 residues. J gave up 1 base and V 0 bases, and 2 bases lay outside the gene matches. The CDR3 here is CASSLGQGTNTEAFF. The CDR3 DNA reads as TGTGCCAGCAGCTTGGGACAGGGGACGAACACTGAAGCTTTCTTT.

This clone has just one count. The chain carries TRBV10-2 and TRBJ2-5, with TRBD2 matching over 11 bases. V was clipped by 2 bases and J by 11 bases; unmatched bases: 7. CDR3 length: 14 residues. Germline V gene lookup returns CDR1 WSHSY and CDR2 SAAADI. In DNA form, the CDR3 reads TGCGCCAGCAGTGAGACTAGCGGGAGAACCCAGCAGTACTTC. It is translated as CASSETSGRTQQYF.

V usage is TRBV28 and J usage is TRBJ2-7; perhaps D is TRBD1 or TRBD2 (6 bases each). V lost 1 base to trimming and J lost 10 bases, with 14 bases between them. The CDR3 runs 13 residues. Germline V gene sequence: CDR1 MDHEN, CDR2 SYDVKM. CDR3 bases: TGTGCCAGCAGTTTATCGGGGGCATTCAGCCAGTACTTC. Residues: CASSLSGAFSQYF.

The gene calls are TRBV28 and TRBJ1-2; no clear D gene. The CDR3 sequence is 18 residues long. V was cut by 7 bases and J by 0 bases, with 24 bases left in between. CDR1 is MDHEN and CDR2 is SYDVKM in the germline V gene. CDR3 in DNA: TGTGCCAGCATCCAAAGTTTCGGACTTAGATCGTCTAACTATGGCTACACCTTC. As protein: CASIQSFGLRSSNYGYTF.

The V and J genes are TRBV6-1 and TRBJ1-2; a possible D gene is TRBD1 (6 bases). The V gene's germline CDR1 is MNHNS and CDR2 SASEGT. The ends were cut back, 4 bases at V and 0 bases at J, with 15 bases in the middle. The CDR3 has 16 amino acids. The CDR3 here is CASSARTDLANYGYTF. The CDR3 nucleotides read TGTGCCAGCAGTGCGCGGACAGACTTAGCTAACTATGGCTACACCTTC.

This rearrangement joins TRBV6-1 to TRBJ2-1; TRBD2 aligns across 12 bases. Germline assignment: CDR1 MNHNS and CDR2 SASEGT. The CDR3 consists of 14 residues. V was pared by 7 bases and J by 6 bases, with 4 bases of the junction left unmatched. DNA of the CDR3: TGTGCCAGCAATCCGGGACTAGCGGGCAATGAGCAGTTCTTC. It codes for CASNPGLAGNEQFF.

The chain carries TRBV28 and TRBJ2-1; 13 positions agree with TRBD2. V was clipped by 2 bases and J by 0 bases; unmatched bases: 13. The CDR3 is made up of 21 amino acids. Germline V gene lookup returns CDR1 MDHEN and CDR2 SYDVKM. The CDR3 region is CASSLRMGLAGSQSSYNEQFF. As DNA, the CDR3 is TGTGCCAGCAGTTTAAGAATGGGACTAGCGGGGTCACAGAGCTCCTACAATGAGCAGTTCTTC.

The chain couples TRBV19 to TRBJ2-1; 7 bases match TRBD2. The CDR3 extends over 15 amino acids. V dropped 4 bases and J dropped 7; count of bases not matched to a gene: 10. The germline V gene encodes CDR1 LNHDA and CDR2 SQIVND (reference sequence). The DNA for the CDR3 is TGTGCCAGTAGTACCGGGGGAGGGCCAAAAAATGAGCAGTTCTTC. Translation: CASSTGGGPKNEQFF. The full variable domain, rest sourced from reference TRBV19 and TRBJ2-1, is DGGITQSPKYLFRKEGQNVTLSCEQNLNHDAMYWYRQDPGQGLRLIYYSQIVNDFQKGDIAEGYSVSREKKESFPLTVTSAQKNPTAFYLCASSTGGGPKNEQFFGPGTRLTVL.

As for this clone: This may come from a read error, since a much larger clone is one base off. This sequence joins TRBV7-9 and TRBJ2-1; 8 positions agree with TRBD2. Trimming cost V 1 base and J 5 bases; bases outside gene matches: 7. The CDR3 has 16 residues. Germline V gene lookup returns CDR1 SEHNR and CDR2 FQNEAQ (reference sequence). CDR3 sequence (DNA): TGTGCCAGCAGCTTAGGCCCAGCGGGAGAGGACAATGAGCAGTTCTTC. As protein: CASSLGPAGEDNEQFF.